This TCR beta chain was found in a study of cytomegalovirus exposure and HLA in healthy donors. Study-level findings and limits: Later analysis reportedly placed an Asian-associated ancestry cluster below the roughly 630-donor mean in N-insertions. In a later analysis, V- and J-gene trimming of beta chains associated with a DCLRE1C missense variant, replicated independently. Analyses of presence/absence relied on an assumption of roughly uniform sequencing depth across donors.

With 6 bases clipped from V and 0 bases from J, the junction kept 18 bases outside the gene matches. The CDR3 extends over 19 amino acids. Germline V gives CDR1 MNHEY, CDR2 SMNVEV (reference sequence). Worth noting for this clone: Its specificity is unknown.

Both 60 Vbeta primers and 13 Jbeta primers went into the PCR. Some clones are missing from TCRdb's copy, which holds only in-frame ones; the method was immunoSEQ multiplex PCR. The sample has some 150,000 clones; around 80% are singletons. The chain carries TRBV27 and TRBJ1-2; 8 nucleotides line up with TRBD1. The source of this sequence is a male donor in good health and CMV-seronegative. Specimen: PBMCs. DNA of the CDR3: TGTGCCAGCAGCGAGCGACTCCCGACAGGGGCTCAAGCTAACTATGGCTACACCTTC. Its translation is CASSERLPTGAQANYGYTF.